The present TCR beta chain was sequenced within a study of T cell changes during pregnancy in multiple sclerosis. This clone was seen a handful of times. Some clones are missing from TCRdb's copy, which holds only in-frame ones; the method was immunoSEQ multiplex PCR. The sample records 85,000 to 90,000 clones, roughly 90% being singletons. V shed 10 bases and J 0 bases; nucleotides not matched to a gene: 2. Germline V gene lookup returns CDR1 MNHEY and CDR2 SVGAGI. The CDR3 is 13 amino acids. Sequences were derived from peripheral blood, sampled in the first trimester of pregnancy. The clonotype originates from a female donor in good health, enrolled as a control in a pregnancy study. This chain uses TRBV6-5 with TRBJ2-5, with 10 nucleotides matching TRBD1. CDR3 protein: CANGTGDQETQYF. CDR3 nucleotides: TGTGCCAACGGGACAGGGGACCAAGAGACCCAGTACTTC.